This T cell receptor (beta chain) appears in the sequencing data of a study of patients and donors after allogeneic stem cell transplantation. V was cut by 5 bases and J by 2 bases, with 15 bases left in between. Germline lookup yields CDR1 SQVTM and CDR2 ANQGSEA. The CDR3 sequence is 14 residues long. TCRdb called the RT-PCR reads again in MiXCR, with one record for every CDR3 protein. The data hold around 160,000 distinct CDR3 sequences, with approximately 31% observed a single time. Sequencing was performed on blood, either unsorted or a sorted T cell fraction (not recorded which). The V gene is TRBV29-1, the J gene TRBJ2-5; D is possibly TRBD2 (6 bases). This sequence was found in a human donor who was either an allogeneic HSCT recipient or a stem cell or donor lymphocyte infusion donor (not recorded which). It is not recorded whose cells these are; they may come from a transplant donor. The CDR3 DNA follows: TGCAGCGTTATCAGCCGGGACTCACAAGAGACCCAGTACTTC. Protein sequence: CSVISRDSQETQYF.